This passage covers 31 T cell receptor beta chains from one sample sequenced in a study of PD-1 blockade in classical Hodgkin lymphoma. Generated by immunoSEQ multiplex PCR, the TCRdb table keeps only in-frame clones and is missing some. The table shows tens of thousands of clones, with 91% occurring only once. The time point was: cycle 4 day 1 (C4D1), after six to seven weeks of nivolumab. Every one of the patients relapsed after autologous stem cell transplantation (brentuximab vedotin exposure was variable). The specimen was peripheral blood mononuclear cells (PBMCs), collected before the fourth cycle of nivolumab. The source of these receptors is a human donor with classical Hodgkin lymphoma.

This CDR3 reads CASSLYRSEKLFF. The DNA of the CDR3 is TGTGCCAGCAGCTTATACAGGAGCGAAAAACTGTTTTTT. This chain links TRBV13 with TRBJ1-4; tentatively, D is TRBD1 (5 bases). The length of the CDR3 is 13 residues. Germline V gene lookup returns CDR1 PRHDT and CDR2 FYEKMQ (reference sequence). Trimming pared 2 bases from V and 8 bases from J, leaving 9 bases between.

The chain employs TRBV19 and TRBJ2-3; 11 positions agree with TRBD2. The V and J ends lost 9 bases and 4 bases, in that order; junction bases with no gene match: 6. The CDR3 sequence is 14 residues long. CDR1 LNHDA and CDR2 SQIVND come from the germline V gene (reference sequence). The chain's CDR3 is CASHSGGASDTQYF. CDR3 DNA: TGTGCCAGCCATAGCGGGGGGGCATCAGATACGCAGTATTTT.

The chain recombines TRBV18 with TRBJ1-2, with D possibly being TRBD1 (5 bases). Trimming removed 6 bases from V and 9 bases from J, with 17 bases in between. This CDR3 has 13 amino acids. From germline, CDR1 is KGHSH and CDR2 LQKENI. The CDR3 spells CASSPGGGMSYTF. CDR3 DNA sequence: TGTGCCAGCTCCCCCGGGGGGGGAATGAGCTACACCTTC.

This clone was counted a few times. The chain links TRBV4-1 to TRBJ1-1, with 7 bases aligning to TRBD1. The CDR3 loop spans 15 amino acids. J gave up 5 bases and V 2 bases, and 8 bases lay outside the gene matches. CDR1 is MGHRA and CDR2 is YSYEKL in the germline V gene. The CDR3 nucleotides read TGCGCCAGCAGCCAATTCTCCGACAGGGCAACTGAAGCTTTCTTT. Protein sequence: CASSQFSDRATEAFF.

This chain uses TRBV7-2 with TRBJ2-7; D is unresolved. Germline assignment: CDR1 SGHTA and CDR2 FQGNSA. CDR3 length: 14 residues. V lost 7 bases and J 4 bases, leaving 17 bases between the germline ends. This CDR3 is CASTPENSWYEQYF. In nucleotides, the CDR3 is TGTGCCAGCACCCCCGAGAATAGCTGGTACGAGCAGTACTTC.

This chain links TRBV5-8 with TRBJ2-1; possibly TRBD1 for D (6 bases). With 4 bases removed from V and 12 bases from J, the gap between germline ends came to 14 bases. The CDR3 has 12 amino acids. Germline CDR1 reads SGHTS; CDR2 reads YDEGEE. CDR3 DNA sequence: TGTGCCAGCAGCAAGGACAGACTCGGGCAGTTCTTC. It is translated as CASSKDRLGQFF.

The chain uses TRBV9 and TRBJ2-3; D tentatively fits TRBD1 or TRBD2 (5 bases each). The V end lost 0 bases, the J end lost 4 bases, and 12 bases lay between the germline ends. Germline V gene lookup returns CDR1 SGDLS and CDR2 YYNGEE. This CDR3 contains 15 residues. As DNA, the CDR3 is TGTGCCAGCAGCGTAGGACTACAGGAAGCAGATACGCAGTATTTT. This translates into CASSVGLQEADTQYF.

CDR3 DNA sequence: TGCGCCAGCAGCTTGGAGGCTAGTAAAAGCTACGAGCAGTACTTC. Amino acid sequence: CASSLEASKSYEQYF. V gene TRBV5-1 combines with J gene TRBJ2-7; D not resolved. The V gene's germline CDR1 is SGHRS and CDR2 YFSETQ. V gave up 0 bases and J gave up 3 bases, with 13 bases separating them. The CDR3 contains 15 residues.

V and J are TRBV2 and TRBJ2-3; D remains ambiguous. V gave up 6 bases and J gave up 4 bases, with 14 bases separating them. The germline V gene has CDR1 SNHLY and CDR2 FYNNEI. The CDR3 sequence is 14 residues long. CDR3 nucleotide sequence: TGTGCCAGCAGCCCTTCTGTAGCCTCAGATACGCAGTATTTT. It yields the protein CASSPSVASDTQYF.

The chain links TRBV30 to TRBJ2-3; 7 bases match TRBD1. Germline CDR1 reads GTSNPN; CDR2 reads SVGIG (reference sequence). The CDR3 has 12 amino acids. V was pared by 0 bases and J by 6 bases, with 0 bases of the junction left unmatched. This CDR3 is CAWSVGGDTQYF. DNA for the CDR3: TGTGCCTGGAGTGTAGGGGGCGATACGCAGTATTTT.

This rearrangement joins TRBV30 to TRBJ2-7, with a weak D call TRBD2 (5 bases). V lost 5 bases and J 2 bases, leaving 10 bases between the germline ends. CDR1 and CDR2 (germline): GTSNPN, SVGIG (reference sequence). The CDR3 spans 12 residues. The CDR3 DNA reads as TGTGCCTGGGACGGAGGAACCTACGAGCAGTACTTC. Translation gives CAWDGGTYEQYF.

The chain employs TRBV7-8 and TRBJ2-5, with 8 bases fitting TRBD2. The germline CDR1 and CDR2 sequences are SGHVS and FQNEAQ. The CDR3 contains 16 residues. The ends lost 2 bases at V and 7 bases at J; junction bases unmatched: 12. The chain's CDR3 is CASSLSPERGRVTQYF. The CDR3, as DNA: TGTGCCAGCAGCTTAAGTCCGGAGCGGGGGAGGGTGACCCAGTACTTC.

The V gene is TRBV19, the J gene TRBJ2-1; TRBD2 matches at 7 bases. This CDR3 contains 18 residues. Germline trimming cut 7 bases from V and 0 bases from J; bases unmatched to any gene: 15. Germline CDR1 and CDR2: LNHDA and SQIVND (reference sequence). The CDR3 protein is CASKPFGAGTNSYNEQFF. The CDR3 DNA follows: TGTGCCAGTAAACCCTTCGGGGCGGGGACTAACTCCTACAATGAGCAGTTCTTC.

The chain couples TRBV5-1 to TRBJ1-3; D uncertain. Germline V CDR1 and CDR2: SGHRS, YFSETQ. V lost 2 bases and J lost 0, with 6 bases in between. The CDR3 spans 14 residues. In DNA, the CDR3 is TGCGCCAGCAGCTTATCGAACTCTGGAAACACCATATATTTT. Translated: CASSLSNSGNTIYF.

This clone came up once. The genes are TRBV5-4 and TRBJ2-3; 11 bases fit TRBD2. Losses at the gene ends were 3 bases for V and 2 bases for J; bases not matched to a gene: 5. CDR1 is SGHNT, CDR2 YYREEE, per germline (reference sequence). The CDR3 is made up of 16 amino acids. The CDR3 spells CASSSGTSGTTDTQYF. The CDR3 DNA is TGTGCCAGCAGCTCCGGGACTAGCGGCACCACAGATACGCAGTATTTT.

The rearrangement uses TRBV20-1 and TRBJ2-3, with D perhaps TRBD1 (5 bases). The germline CDR1 and CDR2 sequences are DFQATT and SNEGSKA (reference sequence). V was cut by 8 bases and J by 5 bases, with 11 bases left in between. The CDR3 totals 11 residues. CDR3 sequence: CSKGLRDTQYF. The CDR3 coding sequence is TGCAGTAAGGGGCTTAGAGATACGCAGTATTTT.

This rearrangement joins TRBV5-4 to TRBJ2-7; D gene ambiguous. Trimming removed 0 bases from V and 1 base from J, with 5 bases in between. Germline V CDR1 and CDR2: SGHNT, YYREEE (reference sequence). The CDR3 covers 13 residues. This chain's CDR3 is CASSLAWSYEQYF. CDR3 in DNA: TGTGCCAGCAGCTTGGCCTGGTCCTACGAGCAGTACTTC.

This clone occurred once. This sequence joins TRBV7-8 and TRBJ2-1; no firm D call. This CDR3 spans 14 amino acids. Between the trimmed V and J ends, which lost 4 bases and 4 bases, there was a span of 11 bases. In germline, CDR1 is SGHVS, CDR2 FQNEAQ. The CDR3 sequence is CASSSGEPYNEQFF. The CDR3 DNA sequence: TGTGCCAGCAGCTCTGGAGAACCTTACAATGAGCAGTTCTTC.

This clone was detected only a few times. This chain joins TRBV4-1 and TRBJ2-2; the D call may be TRBD1 or TRBD2 (6 bases each). V lost 0 bases and J lost 6, with 14 bases in between. The CDR3 length is 16 residues. Germline assignment: CDR1 MGHRA and CDR2 YSYEKL. CDR3 sequence: CASSQERWGAAGELFF. CDR3 in DNA: TGCGCCAGCAGCCAAGAAAGGTGGGGGGCTGCCGGGGAGCTGTTTTTT.

The chain's CDR3 is CASSPTREGLMRTEAFF. The CDR3 nucleotides read TGTGCCAGCTCACCTACCAGGGAGGGGTTGATGAGGACTGAAGCTTTCTTT. This chain joins TRBV18 and TRBJ1-1; maybe TRBD1 (5 bases). The germline V gene has CDR1 KGHSH and CDR2 LQKENI. The CDR3 is 17 residues long. With 3 bases removed from V and 5 bases from J, the gap between germline ends came to 22 bases.

This chain links TRBV6-1 with TRBJ2-1, with 8 bases lining up with TRBD2. Germline CDR1 is MNHNS and CDR2 is SASEGT. V trimming: 8 bases; J trimming: 5 bases; junction bases outside the gene matches: 11. The CDR3 sequence is 15 residues long. The CDR3 sequence is CASSYQRGTNNEQFF. CDR3 bases: TGTGCCAGCTCCTATCAGCGGGGGACGAACAATGAGCAGTTCTTC.

This chain joins TRBV5-4 and TRBJ2-5; the D gene is possibly TRBD1 (5 bases). The V end lost 4 bases, the J end lost 2 bases, and 9 bases lay between the germline ends. This CDR3 contains 13 residues. CDR1 is SGHNT and CDR2 is YYREEE in the germline V gene (reference sequence). The CDR3 is CASSRNRQETQYF. The CDR3 nucleotides read TGTGCCAGCAGCCGCAACAGGCAAGAGACCCAGTACTTC.

The V call is TRBV30, the J call TRBJ1-2; a weak D match, TRBD1 (5 bases). This CDR3 comprises 12 residues. Germline loops: CDR1 GTSNPN, CDR2 SVGIG (reference sequence). Trimming stripped 6 bases from V and 7 bases from J, with 15 bases between. The CDR3 DNA reads TGTGCCTGCAACTGGGGGGAATCTGGCTACACCTTC. This translates into CACNWGESGYTF. Supplemented by reference TRBV30 and TRBJ1-2, the full variable domain reads SQTIHQWPATLVQPVGSPLSLECTVEGTSNPNLYWYRQAAGRGLQLLFYSVGIGQISSEVPQNLSASRPQDRQFILSSKKLLLSDSGFYLCACNWGESGYTFGSGTRLTVV.

The chain joins TRBV16 to TRBJ2-1; D ambiguous. Germline-derived CDR1 and CDR2 are KGHSY and FQNENV. Trimming shortened V by 4 bases and J by 5 bases, and 15 bases separated the two germline ends. This CDR3 region has 15 residues. CDR3 coding DNA: TGTGCCAGCAGCCTAGGGCAGGAGATAAACAATGAGCAGTTCTTC. It is translated as CASSLGQEINNEQFF.

In nucleotides, the CDR3 is TGTGCCAGCAGCATAGGGACCACCTACGAGCAGTACTTC. It codes for CASSIGTTYEQYF. This rearrangement joins TRBV5-8 to TRBJ2-7, with D perhaps given as TRBD1 or TRBD2 (5 bases each). The CDR3 covers 13 residues. Germline lookup yields CDR1 SGHTS and CDR2 YDEGEE. V was clipped by 4 bases and J by 2 bases, with 10 bases between them. Looking up the rest from reference TRBV5-8 and TRBJ2-7 gives the full variable domain: EAGVTQSPTHLIKTRGQQATLRCSPISGHTSVYWYQQALGLGLQFLLWYDEGEERNRGNFPPRFSGRQFPNYSSELNVNALELEDSALYLCASSIGTTYEQYFGPGTRLTVT.

The sample holds a few counts of this clone. The chain links TRBV7-2 to TRBJ2-3; no clear D gene. The CDR3 sequence is 13 residues long. The V end was cut by 5 bases, the J end by 5 bases, with 11 bases between. CDR1 is SGHTA, CDR2 FQGNSA, per germline. This chain's CDR3 is CASSLTFGDTQYF. DNA of the CDR3: TGTGCCAGCAGCCTGACCTTTGGAGATACGCAGTATTTT.

This rearrangement joins TRBV4-1 to TRBJ1-3; 10 bases map to TRBD1. Germline CDR1 and CDR2: MGHRA and YSYEKL. The CDR3 covers 16 residues. J lost 3 bases, V lost 1 base, and 3 bases had no gene match. The CDR3: CASSQATGGIGNTIYF. The CDR3 DNA follows: TGCGCCAGCAGCCAAGCGACAGGGGGCATTGGAAACACCATATATTTT.

V is TRBV19 and J is TRBJ1-6; D remains unclear. CDR3 size: 14 residues. Looked up from germline, CDR1 is LNHDA and CDR2 is SQIVND (reference sequence). V was pared by 6 bases and J by 0 bases, with 6 bases between. CDR3 DNA: TGTGCCAGTAGCGGAAGCTCCTATAATTCACCCCTCCACTTT. It encodes CASSGSSYNSPLHF.

This clone was detected once. The chain uses TRBV5-4 and TRBJ1-2; TRBD1 matches at 9 bases. The V and J ends lost 5 bases and 2 bases, in that order; junction bases with no gene match: 13. The germline V gene has CDR1 SGHNT and CDR2 YYREEE (reference sequence). CDR3 length: 17 amino acids. DNA for the CDR3: TGTGCCAGCAGTTATACGGGACAGGGAGGGGTCAACTATGGCTACACCTTC. Its translation is CASSYTGQGGVNYGYTF.

V gene TRBV5-6 combines with J gene TRBJ2-5; D is possibly TRBD1 (6 bases). The tail of the sequence fits TRBJ2-7 better, so the J call may be wrong. Germline assignment: CDR1 SGHDT and CDR2 YYEEEE. The CDR3 runs 13 residues. CDR3 protein: CASSLIGGYEQYF. Written as DNA, the CDR3 is TGTGCCAGCAGCCTCATAGGGGGCTACGAGCAGTACTTC.

The chain employs TRBV7-9 and TRBJ2-1; D is perhaps TRBD2 (5 bases). This CDR3 comprises 16 residues. Germline V gives CDR1 SEHNR, CDR2 FQNEAQ (reference sequence). Trimming pared 3 bases from V and 4 bases from J, leaving 16 bases between. Written as DNA, the CDR3 is TGTGCCAGCAGCTTTCGACGGGATACATCTTACAATGAGCAGTTCTTC. Translated, it gives CASSFRRDTSYNEQFF.